The 17 T cell receptor beta chains given below trace back to one sample, sequenced in a study of identical twins. Each CDR3 protein is one row after TCRdb ran MiXCR on the 5' RACE reads. The data contain 520,000 or so distinct CDR3 sequences, roughly a fifth of them singletons. Another study also made use of these data, one on T cells expressing NK-cell markers.

The sample was CD4+ T cells sorted from blood. The receptors come from a woman between 18 and 29 years old in good health.

V is TRBV5-4 and J is TRBJ2-1; D remains ambiguous. V was trimmed by 4 bases and J by 8 bases, leaving 10 bases between them. This CDR3 region has 12 residues. Germline CDR1 is SGHNT and CDR2 is YYREEE (reference sequence). The CDR3 nucleotides read TGTGCCAGCAGCCTGTCCTGGGATGAGCAGTTCTTC. This encodes CASSLSWDEQFF.

The chain recombines TRBV12-3 or TRBV12-4 with TRBJ1-1, with D possibly matching TRBD1 (5 bases). The CDR3 is 14 residues long. V lost 8 bases to trimming and J lost 0 bases, with 13 bases between them. The CDR3 DNA is TGTGCCAGCGGTATCCAGGGAATGAACACTGAAGCTTTCTTT. This codes for CASGIQGMNTEAFF.

This clonotype has more than one count but fewer than ten. V gene TRBV20-1 combines with J gene TRBJ2-5, with D maybe TRBD1 (5 bases). The V end was cut by 4 bases, the J end by 3 bases, with 9 bases between. Germline CDR1 is DFQATT and CDR2 is SNEGSKA (reference sequence). The CDR3 has 12 amino acids. CDR3 nucleotides: TGCAGTGCTACGGACATCGAAGAGACCCAGTACTTC. Encoded protein: CSATDIEETQYF.

There are a few counts of this clonotype. The gene calls are TRBV10-3 and TRBJ1-1, with TRBD1 as a possible D gene (6 bases). Deletions cut 6 bases from V and 4 bases from J, with 15 bases between. This CDR3 has 14 residues. Per germline, CDR1 ENHRY and CDR2 SYGVKD. Written as DNA, the CDR3 is TGTGCCATCAGCGTCAACAGGGTTGTCACTGAAGCTTTCTTT. It specifies CAISVNRVVTEAFF.

Only a few counts were recorded for this clonotype. The rearrangement uses TRBV20-1 and TRBJ2-7, with unresolved D. This CDR3 region has 12 residues. V gave up 3 bases and J gave up 3 bases, with 9 bases separating them. The germline CDR1 and CDR2 sequences are DFQATT and SNEGSKA (reference sequence). The CDR3 bases are TGCAGTGCTAGGCGTGCGATCTACGAGCAGTACTTC. Protein product: CSARRAIYEQYF.

There are a few counts of this clonotype. The chain has TRBV6-6 and TRBJ1-1; TRBD1 is a possible D gene (6 bases). CDR1 MNHNY and CDR2 SVGAGI come from the germline V gene (reference sequence). There are 11 residues in the CDR3. Trimming shortened V by 5 bases and J by 8 bases, and 9 bases separated the two germline ends. The CDR3 loop reads CASSPGQEAFF. The CDR3 bases are TGTGCCAGCAGTCCCGGACAGGAAGCTTTCTTT.

V usage is TRBV19 and J usage is TRBJ2-1; 13 bases are shared with TRBD2. V lost 6 bases, J lost 2 bases, and 10 bases stayed unmatched. Looked up from germline, CDR1 is LNHDA and CDR2 is SQIVND (reference sequence). CDR3 length: 18 residues. The CDR3 here is CASRRTSGGRLPYNEQFF. The DNA of the CDR3 is TGTGCCAGTAGGAGGACTAGCGGGGGCAGACTCCCCTACAATGAGCAGTTCTTC.

This clonotype was detected once. This chain links TRBV30 with TRBJ1-6; 8 nucleotides match TRBD1. The germline CDR1 and CDR2 sequences are GTSNPN and SVGIG (reference sequence). The CDR3 spans 13 residues. V shed 3 bases and J 7 bases; nucleotides not matched to a gene: 2. The CDR3 region has the DNA TGTGCCTGGAGCGACAGGGGAAATTCACCCCTCCACTTT. It encodes CAWSDRGNSPLHF.

This clonotype has more than one count but fewer than ten. The V call is TRBV10-3, the J call TRBJ2-1; 15 positions match TRBD2. Germline CDR1 reads ENHRY; CDR2 reads SYGVKD. V lost 8 bases and J lost 5; bases outside the gene matches: 1. The CDR3 totals 14 residues. The CDR3 loop is CAIGLAGGNNEQFF. The CDR3 region has the DNA TGTGCCATCGGACTAGCGGGGGGGAACAATGAGCAGTTCTTC.

This clonotype was found a few times. The rearrangement links TRBV5-1 to TRBJ1-2, with a tentative D call TRBD1 (5 bases). This CDR3 spans 14 amino acids. The V end lost 8 bases, the J end lost 5 bases, and 19 bases lay between the germline ends. Germline loops: CDR1 SGHRS, CDR2 YFSETQ. CDR3 nucleotide sequence: TGCGCCAGTCGGTCAGGAGGGGCAGCATATGGCTACACCTTC. This codes for CASRSGGAAYGYTF.

This clonotype has a handful of counts. The chain uses TRBV20-1 and TRBJ2-3, with TRBD2 matching 12 bases. Per germline, CDR1 DFQATT and CDR2 SNEGSKA (reference sequence). Germline trimming cut 1 base from V and 5 bases from J; bases unmatched to any gene: 1. CDR3 size: 14 residues. The CDR3 here is CSARGTSGVDTQYF. For the CDR3, the DNA is TGCAGTGCTAGAGGGACTAGCGGGGTAGATACGCAGTATTTT.

This clonotype was detected only a few times. The rearrangement joins TRBV20-1 to TRBJ2-3, with D possibly matching TRBD2 (5 bases). The length of the CDR3 is 13 residues. V was pared by 4 bases and J by 2 bases, with 10 bases between. The germline V gene has CDR1 DFQATT and CDR2 SNEGSKA (reference sequence). The DNA of the CDR3 is TGCAGTGCTACCGGACTCCCCACAGATACGCAGTATTTT. Translated: CSATGLPTDTQYF.

The sample holds a few counts of this clonotype. The CDR3 loop reads CASSFWTGGHEQYF. The CDR3 region has the DNA TGTGCCAGCAGTTTCTGGACAGGGGGGCACGAGCAGTACTTC. The chain links TRBV12-3 or TRBV12-4 to TRBJ2-7; the match to TRBD1 covers 10 bases. The CDR3 loop spans 14 amino acids. Losses at the gene ends were 3 bases for V and 5 bases for J; bases not matched to a gene: 4.

V and J are TRBV6-2 or TRBV6-3 and TRBJ1-2, with D tentatively TRBD1 (5 bases). Trimming cost V 0 bases and J 3 bases, with 8 bases left between them. The CDR3 is made up of 14 amino acids. From germline, CDR1 is MNHEY and CDR2 SVGEGT. This chain's CDR3 is CASSYSPGYYGYTF. CDR3 DNA: TGTGCCAGCAGTTACTCGCCAGGGTACTATGGCTACACCTTC.

This clonotype occurred a few times. The genes are TRBV7-3 and TRBJ2-2; a possible D gene is TRBD1 (5 bases). The CDR3 extends over 14 amino acids. With 3 bases removed from V and 7 bases from J, the gap between germline ends came to 12 bases. The V gene's germline CDR1 is SGHTA and CDR2 FQGTGA. The CDR3 spells CASSFSQGSGELFF. CDR3 bases: TGTGCCAGCAGCTTCTCGCAGGGAAGCGGGGAGCTGTTTTTT.

Many counts were recorded for this clonotype. The gene calls are TRBV29-1 and TRBJ1-1; possible D gene TRBD1, 5 bases. The CDR3 extends over 10 amino acids. Trimming took off 6 bases at V and 8 bases at J, with 10 bases between the two ends. Germline V CDR1 and CDR2: SQVTM, ANQGSEA. The DNA of the CDR3 is TGCAGCGTCGGACAAGCAGAAGCTTTCTTT. Translation gives CSVGQAEAFF.

This clonotype has ten or more counts. The chain couples TRBV5-1 to TRBJ1-1; D gene unclear. Germline CDR1 SGHRS, CDR2 YFSETQ. Trimming left V 0 bases short and J 2 bases short, with 11 bases between. The CDR3 sequence is 15 residues long. CDR3 sequence (DNA): TGCGCCAGCAGCTTGGCGTGGGGAACCAACACTGAAGCTTTCTTT. This gives the protein CASSLAWGTNTEAFF.